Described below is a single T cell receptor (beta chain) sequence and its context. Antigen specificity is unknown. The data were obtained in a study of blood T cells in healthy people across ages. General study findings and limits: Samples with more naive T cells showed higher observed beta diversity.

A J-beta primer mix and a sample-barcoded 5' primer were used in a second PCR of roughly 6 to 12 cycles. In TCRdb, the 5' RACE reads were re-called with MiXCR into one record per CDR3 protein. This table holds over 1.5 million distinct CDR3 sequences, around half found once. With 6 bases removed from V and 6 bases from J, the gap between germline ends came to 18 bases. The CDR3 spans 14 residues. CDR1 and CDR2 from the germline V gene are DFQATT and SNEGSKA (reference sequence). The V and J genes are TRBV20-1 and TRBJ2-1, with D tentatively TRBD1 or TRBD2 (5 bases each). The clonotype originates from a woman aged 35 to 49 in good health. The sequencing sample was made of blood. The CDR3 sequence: CSAQDRSRGNEQFF. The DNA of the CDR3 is TGCAGTGCCCAAGACAGAAGTCGGGGCAATGAGCAGTTCTTC.